The 26 T cell receptor beta chains listed next were all sequenced from one sample in a study of T-cell reconstitution after alpha-beta-depleted transplantation in children. Library preparation (for TCRbeta) was performed with unique molecular identifiers. MiXCR, run by TCRdb on the PCR reads, gives a single entry per CDR3 protein. The sample yields about 830,000 distinct CDR3 sequences, 16% seen once. The sequencing here drew on PBMCs, mostly from graft donor cells, taken 360 days after TCRalphabeta/CD19-depleted stem cell transplant. Receptors originate from a male patient between 10 and 17 years old who had a stem cell transplant for acute lymphoblastic leukemia, so the T cells may come from the graft donor.

The chain links TRBV5-1 to TRBJ2-1; the D is unclear. This CDR3 has 15 residues. Per germline, CDR1 SGHRS and CDR2 YFSETQ. Trimming took 0 bases from V and 5 from J, leaving 12 bases between them. In DNA, the CDR3 is TGCGCCAGCAGCTTGGGGGTAATAGCTGACAATGAGCAGTTCTTC. Amino acids: CASSLGVIADNEQFF.

This rearrangement joins TRBV6-6 to TRBJ2-3; possibly TRBD1 or TRBD2 for D (5 bases each). This CDR3 region has 13 residues. CDR1 MNHNY and CDR2 SVGAGI come from the germline V gene (reference sequence). Deletions cut 6 bases from V and 2 bases from J, with 9 bases between. Here the CDR3 reads CASSRDHTDTQYF. CDR3 nucleotide sequence: TGTGCCAGCAGCCGGGACCACACAGATACGCAGTATTTT.

The chain carries TRBV4-1 and TRBJ2-1, with TRBD2 as a possible D gene (5 bases). Trimming left V 0 bases short and J 6 bases short, with 21 bases between. This CDR3 region has 18 residues. Per germline, CDR1 MGHRA and CDR2 YSYEKL. The CDR3 spells CASSQDRVGTRRLNEQFF. The CDR3 coding sequence is TGCGCCAGCAGCCAAGATAGGGTCGGCACTAGAAGGCTCAATGAGCAGTTCTTC.

This clonotype came up a few times. The chain combines TRBV12-3 or TRBV12-4 with TRBJ2-2; 13 positions agree with TRBD2. The CDR3 length is 19 residues. Losses at the gene ends were 8 bases for V and 0 bases for J; bases not matched to a gene: 12. CDR3 nucleotides: TGTGCCAGCCTAAGGGGACTAGCGGGACTACGCGCGAACACCGGGGAGCTGTTTTTT. As protein: CASLRGLAGLRANTGELFF.

This clonotype came up many times. This chain uses TRBV5-5 with TRBJ2-3; D remains ambiguous. The length of the CDR3 is 13 residues. The V gene lost 5 bases and the J gene lost 0 bases, with 7 bases spanning the gap. From germline, CDR1 is SGHKS and CDR2 YYEKEE (reference sequence). CDR3 coding DNA: TGTGCCAGCAGGCCAGATAGCACAGATACGCAGTATTTT. Protein: CASRPDSTDTQYF.

This clonotype was recorded many times. The chain is built from TRBV5-1 and TRBJ1-4; D ambiguous. The CDR3 spans 15 residues. Germline V gene data show CDR1 as SGHRS and CDR2 as YFSETQ. V shed 2 bases and J shed 8 bases, with 16 bases lying between them. The CDR3: CASSLKGSGNEKLFF. The CDR3 bases are TGCGCCAGCAGCTTAAAGGGATCGGGCAACGAAAAACTGTTTTTT.

As for this clonotype: Germline and junction disagree at one end, which may indicate a read error. The chain couples TRBV4-1 to TRBJ2-6; TRBD2 might be the D (6 bases). The germline CDR1 and CDR2 sequences are MGHRA and YSYEKL. The CDR3 covers 17 residues. CDR3 amino acids: CASTKAVWDSGAYVLTF. In DNA form, the CDR3 reads TGCGCCAGTACAAAGGCAGTTTGGGACTCTGGGGCCTACGTCCTGACTTTC.

For the CDR3, the DNA is TGCGCCAGCAGCTCCGGAGCCGCCGGCAATCAGCCCCAGCATTTT. It specifies CASSSGAAGNQPQHF. V and J are TRBV5-1 and TRBJ1-5; unclear D gene. Germline assignment: CDR1 SGHRS and CDR2 YFSETQ. The V end was cut by 3 bases, the J end by 2 bases, with 12 bases between. The CDR3 sequence is 15 residues long.

CDR3 in DNA: TGCAGTGCTAGAGATCTACTAGCGGGAGCAGATACGCAGTATTTT. It yields the protein CSARDLLAGADTQYF. V and J are TRBV20-1 and TRBJ2-3; 11 bases are shared with TRBD2. CDR1 and CDR2 (germline): DFQATT, SNEGSKA (reference sequence). The CDR3 length is 15 residues. V shed 0 bases and J 4 bases; nucleotides not matched to a gene: 3.

Only a few counts were recorded for this clonotype. The CDR3 DNA sequence: TGCGCCAGCAGCTTGTGGACTACCTCCTACGAGCAGTACTTC. Translation gives CASSLWTTSYEQYF. The chain combines TRBV5-1 with TRBJ2-7; D perhaps matches TRBD2 (6 bases). V lost 1 base and J lost 0, with 8 bases in between. CDR3 size: 14 residues. Germline V gene data show CDR1 as SGHRS and CDR2 as YFSETQ.

The chain links TRBV12-3 or TRBV12-4 to TRBJ2-2; no reliable D call. Trimming stripped 6 bases from V and 3 bases from J, with 11 bases between. CDR3 size: 14 residues. The CDR3 coding sequence is TGTGCCAGCAGACCACGTTTTCACACCGGGGAGCTGTTTTTT. This sequence encodes CASRPRFHTGELFF.

The sample holds a few counts of this clonotype. The chain recombines TRBV29-1 with TRBJ2-7; D gene ambiguous. Per germline, CDR1 SQVTM and CDR2 ANQGSEA. Trimming stripped 6 bases from V and 5 bases from J, with 14 bases between. CDR3 size: 12 residues. CDR3 sequence (DNA): TGCAGCGTCGCCACCCTAAGGAACGAGCAGTACTTC. This encodes CSVATLRNEQYF.

This clonotype was seen more than once but under ten times. V is TRBV3-1 and J is TRBJ2-1; 14 nucleotides line up with TRBD2. V lost 4 bases to trimming and J lost 13 bases; unmatched junction nucleotides: 21. This CDR3 region has 19 residues. Germline lookup yields CDR1 LGHDT and CDR2 YNNKEL (reference sequence). The chain's CDR3 is CASSPLTRTLRTSGRPQFF. In nucleotides, the CDR3 is TGTGCCAGCAGCCCTCTAACACGGACACTTAGGACTAGCGGGAGGCCACAGTTCTTC.

This clonotype occurred a few times. V is TRBV4-1 and J is TRBJ2-7; 7 nucleotides line up with TRBD1. The junction had 13 bases not matched to a gene; V was cut back by 0 bases and J by 2 bases. Germline V gene data show CDR1 as MGHRA and CDR2 as YSYEKL. CDR3 length equals 18 residues. CDR3 nucleotide sequence: TGCGCCAGCAGCCAAGAGTCAGGCTTCGGGACAGTTACCTACGAGCAGTACTTC. This translates into CASSQESGFGTVTYEQYF.

The gene calls are TRBV13 and TRBJ2-2; D is ambiguous. This CDR3 is built from 15 residues. Germline V gene sequence: CDR1 PRHDT, CDR2 FYEKMQ (reference sequence). The ends were cut back, 4 bases at V and 2 bases at J, with 11 bases in the middle. This CDR3 reads CASSSSYNNTGELFF. As DNA, the CDR3 is TGTGCCAGCAGCTCCTCCTACAACAACACCGGGGAGCTGTTTTTT.

This clonotype was seen a few times. The chain has TRBV5-1 and TRBJ2-1; TRBD2 aligns across 7 bases. The CDR3 is made up of 17 amino acids. Germline CDR1 reads SGHRS; CDR2 reads YFSETQ. The ends lost 4 bases at V and 0 bases at J; junction bases unmatched: 10. The CDR3 spells CASSLSGSGDSYNEQFF. The CDR3 bases are TGCGCCAGCAGCCTCTCGGGGAGCGGGGACTCCTACAATGAGCAGTTCTTC.

The chain employs TRBV7-6 and TRBJ1-1; TRBD1 matches at 7 bases. V lost 2 bases and J lost 1; bases outside the gene matches: 10. CDR1 SGHVS and CDR2 FNYEAQ come from the germline V gene. The CDR3 contains 17 residues. DNA for the CDR3: TGTGCCAGCAGCTTATTCCAGGGAGAGGGGGCGAACACTGAAGCTTTCTTT. It yields the protein CASSLFQGEGANTEAFF.

The V call is TRBV30, the J call TRBJ2-5; the D gene is possibly TRBD1 (5 bases). Trimming removed 2 bases at V and 0 bases at J, with 7 bases between. Germline CDR1 reads GTSNPN; CDR2 reads SVGIG (reference sequence). This CDR3 comprises 13 residues. The CDR3 here is CAWSRQNQETQYF. The CDR3 DNA sequence: TGTGCCTGGAGTAGACAGAACCAAGAGACCCAGTACTTC.

The chain carries TRBV7-2 and TRBJ2-5; 7 bases agree with TRBD2. The CDR3 extends over 14 amino acids. Trimming cost V 2 bases and J 3 bases; bases outside gene matches: 3. Germline V gene lookup returns CDR1 SGHTA and CDR2 FQGNSA. The chain's CDR3 is CASSLQAGKETQYF. CDR3 nucleotides: TGTGCCAGCAGCTTACAAGCGGGAAAAGAGACCCAGTACTTC.

This clonotype has only a few counts. CDR3 coding DNA: TGTGCCAGCAGCAGTAGCGGGAGTATCTACGAGCAGTACTTC. Its translation: CASSSSGSIYEQYF. The chain carries TRBV27 and TRBJ2-7, with TRBD2 matching 9 bases. This CDR3 is 14 amino acids long. Trimming took 6 bases from V and 3 from J; bases not matched to a gene: 6. Germline CDR1 reads MNHEY; CDR2 reads SMNVEV (reference sequence).

The J gene is TRBJ1-2, the V gene TRBV16, with 9 bases that match TRBD1. CDR3 length: 14 residues. J was trimmed by 2 bases and V by 6 bases; bases with no gene match: 4. Germline V gives CDR1 KGHSY, CDR2 FQNENV. CDR3 protein: CASRRQGVNYGYTF. CDR3 nucleotide sequence: TGTGCCAGCAGACGACAGGGGGTGAACTATGGCTACACCTTC.

This clonotype has a handful of counts. V is TRBV29-1 and J is TRBJ1-1; D is possibly TRBD1 (5 bases). Trimming left V 2 bases short and J 5 bases short, with 18 bases between. The CDR3 consists of 15 residues. Germline loops: CDR1 SQVTM, CDR2 ANQGSEA. Here the CDR3 DNA reads TGCAGCGTTGAACCGCCGTTGGGGGGTGATACTGAAGCTTTCTTT. Its protein product is CSVEPPLGGDTEAFF.

This clonotype came up many times. The rearrangement links TRBV4-1 to TRBJ2-7; 14 bases align to TRBD2. Germline values: CDR1 MGHRA, CDR2 YSYEKL. Trimming cost V 5 bases and J 3 bases; bases outside gene matches: 3. The length of the CDR3 is 15 residues. The CDR3 DNA follows: TGCGCCAGCAGCATGGGACTAGCGGGAGTCTACGAGCAGTACTTC. Translated: CASSMGLAGVYEQYF.

Remarks on this clonotype: This sequence may be a read error, since a much larger clone differs from it by one base. The chain joins TRBV27 to TRBJ2-1; 13 bases map to TRBD2. The DNA end lines up better with TRBJ2-7; the J call may be wrong. This CDR3 comprises 15 residues. Germline CDR1 MNHEY, CDR2 SMNVEV (reference sequence). Written as DNA, the CDR3 is TGTGCCAGCAGTTTACTGACTAGCGGGAGGAATGAGCAGTACTTC. Protein product: CASSLLTSGRNEQYF.

The chain recombines TRBV20-1 with TRBJ2-1, with D possibly called TRBD1 or TRBD2 (5 bases each). Trimming cost V 3 bases and J 9 bases, with 12 bases left between them. In germline, CDR1 is DFQATT, CDR2 SNEGSKA (reference sequence). This CDR3 is 12 amino acids long. CDR3 coding DNA: TGCAGTGCTAGCCCAGTCGGGGCTGAGCAGTTCTTC. This gives the protein CSASPVGAEQFF.

This chain uses TRBV20-1 with TRBJ2-1; D gene uncertain. The germline gives CDR1 DFQATT, CDR2 SNEGSKA (reference sequence). Deletions cut 0 bases from V and 3 bases from J, with 18 bases between. This CDR3 contains 17 residues. The CDR3 coding sequence is TGCAGTGCTAGAGACCCCGCAGCCACTCTGGTCTACAATGAGCAGTTCTTC. Amino acid sequence: CSARDPAATLVYNEQFF.